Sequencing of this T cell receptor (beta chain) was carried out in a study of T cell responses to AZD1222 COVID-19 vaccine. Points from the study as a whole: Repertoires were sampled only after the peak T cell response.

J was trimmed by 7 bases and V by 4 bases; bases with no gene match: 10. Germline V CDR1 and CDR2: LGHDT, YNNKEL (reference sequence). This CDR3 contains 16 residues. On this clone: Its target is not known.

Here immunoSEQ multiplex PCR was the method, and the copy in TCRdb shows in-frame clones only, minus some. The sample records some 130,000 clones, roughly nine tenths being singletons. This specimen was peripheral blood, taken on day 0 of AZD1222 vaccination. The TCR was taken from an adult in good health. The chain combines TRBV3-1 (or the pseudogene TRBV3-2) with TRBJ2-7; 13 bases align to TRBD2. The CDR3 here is CASSPTGLAGPGEQYF. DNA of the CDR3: TGTGCCAGCAGCCCGACGGGACTAGCGGGGCCGGGTGAGCAGTACTTC.